The 5 T cell receptor beta chains reported below all come from one sample, sequenced in a study of OX40 agonist ivuxolimab in advanced cancers. Clones were sequenced by immunoSEQ multiplex PCR, and TCRdb holds only the in-frame ones, with some missing. The data hold roughly 87,000 clones, with over 80% observed a single time. The material sequenced was CD4+ or CD8+ T cells sorted from blood, taken in a trial of the OX40 agonist ivuxolimab. The receptors here all came from an adult with an advanced solid tumor such as melanoma, head and neck, liver or kidney cancer.

CDR3 sequence reads: CASRIGGGAGEQYF. The CDR3 DNA is TGTGCCAGCAGGATCGGCGGGGGGGCGGGAGAGCAGTACTTC. The genes are TRBV2 and TRBJ2-7, with 9 bases aligning to TRBD2. Germline V gene data show CDR1 as SNHLY and CDR2 as FYNNEI. The V gene end was trimmed by 6 bases and the J gene end by 7 bases; junction bases not matched to a gene: 10. The CDR3 spans 14 residues.

J is TRBJ2-1 and V is TRBV5-1, with D possibly TRBD1 on 5 matching bases. The CDR3 runs 15 residues. V was clipped by 0 bases and J by 0 bases, with 7 bases between them. From germline, CDR1 is SGHRS and CDR2 YFSETQ. As DNA, the CDR3 is TGCGCCAGCAGCTTGGAGGGGCCCTCCTACAATGAGCAGTTCTTC. It yields the protein CASSLEGPSYNEQFF. Full variable domain (rest looked up from reference TRBV5-1 and TRBJ2-1): KAGVTQTPRYLIKTRGQQVTLSCSPISGHRSVSWYQQTPGQGLQFLFEYFSETQRNKGNFPGRFSGRQFSNSRSEMNVSTLELGDSALYLCASSLEGPSYNEQFFGPGTRLTVL.

This clone was counted a single time. This chain uses TRBV13 with TRBJ2-3; D is possibly TRBD1 (6 bases). The germline V gene has CDR1 PRHDT and CDR2 FYEKMQ (reference sequence). Trimming took off 1 base at V and 6 bases at J, with 11 bases between the two ends. This CDR3 is built from 14 residues. CDR3 sequence: CASSLAPGVDTQYF. The CDR3 DNA follows: TGTGCCAGCAGCTTAGCGCCAGGGGTCGATACGCAGTATTTT.

This clone was seen only once. The chain combines TRBV7-6 with TRBJ2-5; 10 bases map to TRBD2. Germline loops: CDR1 SGHVS, CDR2 FNYEAQ. V gave up 4 bases and J gave up 5 bases; unmatched junction bases: 4. The CDR3 length is 14 residues. This CDR3 reads CASSYSSGGETQYF. CDR3 nucleotide sequence: TGTGCCAGCAGCTATTCTAGCGGGGGCGAGACCCAGTACTTC.

This clone was counted once. V and J are TRBV9 and TRBJ2-7, with D possibly being TRBD1 (6 bases). The ends were cut back, 3 bases at V and 2 bases at J, with 12 bases in the middle. The CDR3 is made up of 14 amino acids. Germline V gene lookup returns CDR1 SGDLS and CDR2 YYNGEE. The CDR3, as DNA: TGTGCCAGCAGCGCCCCCCAGGGGCCCTACGAGCAGTACTTC. Residues: CASSAPQGPYEQYF. The complete variable domain, with remaining parts taken from reference TRBV9 and TRBJ2-7, reads DSGVTQTPKHLITATGQRVTLRCSPRSGDLSVYWYQQSLDQGLQFLIQYYNGEERAKGNILERFSAQQFPDLHSELNLSSLELGDSALYFCASSAPQGPYEQYFGPGTRLTVT.